This T cell receptor (beta chain) was sequenced in a study of blood T cell repertoires in COVID-19. In the study overall: Donors in the United States, Italy and Spain gave samples during acute or convalescent COVID-19. In each case, the material was cDNA or gDNA derived from T cells, B-cell-depleted T cells, or PBMCs.

The protocol was immunoSEQ multiplex PCR, while the TCRdb copy is restricted to in-frame clones and leaves out a portion. In the table there are fewer than 50,000 clones, roughly 85% of which are singletons. The CDR3 extends over 19 amino acids. The V gene end was trimmed by 4 bases and the J gene end by 3 bases; junction bases not matched to a gene: 15. Germline V CDR1 and CDR2: SGHKS, YYEKEE (reference sequence). This TCR derives from a man between 70 and 80 years old with acute or convalescent COVID-19. Material for sequencing was peripheral blood. V usage is TRBV5-5 and J usage is TRBJ1-5; 11 bases line up with TRBD1. DNA for the CDR3: TGTGCCAGCAGCCTGTTTGCATCGGACAGGGGGCGTCTCAATCAGCCCCAGCATTTT. This sequence encodes CASSLFASDRGRLNQPQHF. Looking up the rest from reference TRBV5-5 and TRBJ1-5 gives the full variable domain: DAGVTQSPTHLIKTRGQQVTLRCSPISGHKSVSWYQQVLGQGPQFIFQYYEKEERGRGNFPDRFSARQFPNYSSELNVNALLLGDSALYLCASSLFASDRGRLNQPQHFGDGTRLSIL.